This entry lists 28 T cell receptor beta chains sequenced from one sample in a study of blood T cell repertoires in COVID-19. Sequencing was performed with immunoSEQ multiplex PCR; in TCRdb, only in-frame clones are kept and a portion is missing. The sample holds 150,000 to 200,000 clones, around nine tenths seen once. Sequencing was performed on peripheral blood. These receptors all stem from a man aged 35-49 years with active or convalescent COVID-19.

The chain couples TRBV11-2 to TRBJ2-1; D gene unclear. V was cut by 3 bases and J by 14 bases, with 14 bases left in between. Per the germline V gene, CDR1 is SGHAT and CDR2 is FQNNGV. The length of the CDR3 is 12 residues. The CDR3 DNA sequence: TGTGCCAGCAGCTTGGCTGACTCCACTAAGTTCTTC. Protein sequence: CASSLADSTKFF. Full variable domain (outside the CDR3, taken from reference TRBV11-2 and TRBJ2-1): EAGVAQSPRYKIIEKRQSVAFWCNPISGHATLYWYQQILGQGPKLLIQFQNNGVVDDSQLPKDRFSAERLKGVDSTLKIQPAKLEDSAVYLCASSLADSTKFFGPGTRLTVL.

The CDR3 nucleotides are TGTGCCAGCAGCCTAGGGACAGGGGTGAACACCGGGGAGCTGTTTTTT. Its translation: CASSLGTGVNTGELFF. This chain links TRBV11-2 with TRBJ2-2; 10 positions match TRBD1. Germline CDR1 and CDR2: SGHAT and FQNNGV. The CDR3 runs to 16 residues. V gave up 5 bases and J gave up 1 base; unmatched junction bases: 4.

This sequence joins TRBV3-1 (or the pseudogene TRBV3-2) and TRBJ1-1, with D possibly matching TRBD1 (5 bases). V lost 2 bases and J 4 bases, leaving 11 bases between the germline ends. Germline CDR1 LGHDT, CDR2 YNNKEL (reference sequence). This CDR3 is 14 amino acids long. Here the CDR3 DNA reads TGTGCCAGCAGCCAACGGGGGGAGGGCACTGAAGCTTTCTTT. It codes for CASSQRGEGTEAFF.

In this sample, this clone turned up a few times. The chain joins TRBV10-3 to TRBJ2-7, with 7 bases lining up with TRBD2. CDR1 and CDR2 (germline): ENHRY, SYGVKD. The ends lost 4 bases at V and 2 bases at J; junction bases unmatched: 11. The CDR3 covers 16 residues. CDR3 sequence (DNA): TGTGCCATCAGTGGGCCCAGCGGGGCCACAACCTACGAGCAGTACTTC. It codes for CAISGPSGATTYEQYF.

The chain combines TRBV7-2 with TRBJ2-3; weak D call: TRBD1 (6 bases). V was trimmed by 5 bases and J by 1 base, leaving 16 bases between them. The germline gives CDR1 SGHTA, CDR2 FQGNSA. CDR3 length equals 16 residues. DNA for the CDR3: TGTGCCAGCAGCCCAGTCAGGGGATGGGGCACAGATACGCAGTATTTT. Translation gives CASSPVRGWGTDTQYF.

The chain couples TRBV19 to TRBJ2-5, with a tentative D call TRBD2 (6 bases). CDR1 is LNHDA, CDR2 SQIVND, per germline (reference sequence). With 3 bases removed from V and 1 base from J, the gap between germline ends came to 9 bases. The CDR3 is made up of 14 amino acids. CDR3 DNA sequence: TGTGCCAGTAGTATTCGGGGGACCCAAGAGACCCAGTACTTC. Encoded protein: CASSIRGTQETQYF. Filled out from reference TRBV19 and TRBJ2-5, the complete variable domain reads DGGITQSPKYLFRKEGQNVTLSCEQNLNHDAMYWYRQDPGQGLRLIYYSQIVNDFQKGDIAEGYSVSREKKESFPLTVTSAQKNPTAFYLCASSIRGTQETQYFGPGTRLLVL.

The genes are TRBV5-1 and TRBJ2-3; TRBD2 matches 12 bases. Looked up from germline, CDR1 is SGHRS and CDR2 is YFSETQ. Trimming at V came to 1 base and at J to 4 bases, leaving 4 bases not matched to a gene. The CDR3 contains 16 residues. CDR3 bases: TGCGCCAGCAGCTTGAGACTAGCGGGAGTCCCAGATACGCAGTATTTT. Encoded protein: CASSLRLAGVPDTQYF. Complete variable domain (other parts from reference TRBV5-1 and TRBJ2-3): KAGVTQTPRYLIKTRGQQVTLSCSPISGHRSVSWYQQTPGQGLQFLFEYFSETQRNKGNFPGRFSGRQFSNSRSEMNVSTLELGDSALYLCASSLRLAGVPDTQYFGPGTRLTVL.

V is TRBV12-3 or TRBV12-4 and J is TRBJ2-7; D might be TRBD2 (6 bases). This CDR3 is built from 12 residues. V was cut by 8 bases and J by 5 bases, with 13 bases left in between. This CDR3 reads CASHGSSNEQYF. For the CDR3, the DNA is TGTGCCAGCCACGGGAGTTCGAACGAGCAGTACTTC.

The chain employs TRBV6-5 and TRBJ2-7; 7 bases agree with TRBD1. Unmatched junction bases numbered 6, after V lost 6 bases and J lost 1 base. Germline V CDR1 and CDR2: MNHEY, SVGAGI. The CDR3 has 14 amino acids. In nucleotides, the CDR3 is TGTGCCAGCAGCGGCCGGGACAGTTCCTACGAGCAGTACTTC. It encodes CASSGRDSSYEQYF.

The sample holds one count of this clone. The chain carries TRBV5-5 and TRBJ1-2; TRBD1 matches 9 bases. CDR3 length: 14 amino acids. Unmatched junction bases numbered 9, after V lost 4 bases and J lost 8 bases. CDR1 and CDR2 (germline): SGHKS, YYEKEE (reference sequence). In nucleotides, the CDR3 is TGTGCCAGCAGCCCCGGGACAGGGTGGGAAGGCTACACCTTC. Protein: CASSPGTGWEGYTF.

The chain's CDR3 is CASSLDVTGLGRGGYTF. The DNA of the CDR3 is TGTGCCAGCAGCTTAGATGTCACAGGGCTCGGTAGGGGTGGCTACACCTTC. The rearrangement uses TRBV11-3 and TRBJ1-2; weak D call: TRBD1 (6 bases). Trimming left V 0 bases short and J 7 bases short, with 21 bases between. The CDR3 consists of 17 residues. The germline gives CDR1 SGHNT, CDR2 YENEEA. Supplemented by reference TRBV11-3 and TRBJ1-2, the full variable domain reads EAGVVQSPRYKIIEKKQPVAFWCNPISGHNTLYWYLQNLGQGPELLIRYENEEAVDDSQLPKDRFSAERLKGVDSTLKIQPAELGDSAVYLCASSLDVTGLGRGGYTFGSGTRLTVV.

The chain combines TRBV18 with TRBJ2-7; the D gene is possibly TRBD2 (5 bases). With 6 bases removed from V and 7 bases from J, the gap between germline ends came to 13 bases. The CDR3 loop spans 12 amino acids. CDR1 is KGHSH and CDR2 is LQKENI in the germline V gene. The CDR3 here is CASSDEGWEQYF. The DNA for the CDR3 is TGTGCCAGCTCGGATGAGGGCTGGGAGCAGTACTTC. Variable domain in full (rest from reference TRBV18 and TRBJ2-7): NAGVMQNPRHLVRRRGQEARLRCSPMKGHSHVYWYRQLPEEGLKFMVYLQKENIIDESGMPKERFSAEFPKEGPSILRIQQVVRGDSAAYFCASSDEGWEQYFGPGTRLTVT.

The chain uses TRBV5-1 and TRBJ1-1; possible D gene TRBD1, 5 bases. The germline gives CDR1 SGHRS, CDR2 YFSETQ. V gave up 2 bases and J gave up 1 base, with 9 bases separating them. The CDR3 covers 14 residues. The CDR3 reads CASSLLQGNTEAFF. The CDR3 DNA is TGCGCCAGCAGCTTACTTCAGGGGAACACTGAAGCTTTCTTT. The complete variable domain, with remaining parts taken from reference TRBV5-1 and TRBJ1-1, reads KAGVTQTPRYLIKTRGQQVTLSCSPISGHRSVSWYQQTPGQGLQFLFEYFSETQRNKGNFPGRFSGRQFSNSRSEMNVSTLELGDSALYLCASSLLQGNTEAFFGQGTRLTVV.

The chain carries TRBV5-1 and TRBJ2-7, with D maybe TRBD1 (6 bases). The CDR3 sequence is 15 residues long. The V and J ends lost 0 bases and 3 bases respectively, with 13 bases between them. Germline V gene data show CDR1 as SGHRS and CDR2 as YFSETQ. The CDR3 coding sequence is TGCGCCAGCAGCTTGGCCACAGGGATTGGCTACGAGCAGTACTTC. Translating it yields CASSLATGIGYEQYF.

The chain combines TRBV12-3 or TRBV12-4 with TRBJ2-7, with D unclear. There are 11 residues in the CDR3. V lost 1 base, J lost 5 bases, and 3 bases lay in between. The CDR3 DNA sequence: TGTGCCAGCAGTTTAGTTAACGAGCAGTACTTC. It codes for CASSLVNEQYF.

The chain links TRBV19 to TRBJ2-2, with D perhaps TRBD2 (5 bases). V was shortened by 6 bases and J by 4 bases, with 12 bases between the two germline ends. The CDR3 is made up of 14 amino acids. CDR1 is LNHDA, CDR2 SQIVND, per germline (reference sequence). Here the CDR3 DNA reads TGTGCCAGTAGCAACCTAGGGAGCACCGGGGAGCTGTTTTTT. It translates to CASSNLGSTGELFF.

This clone appeared a single time. The rearrangement joins TRBV11-3 to TRBJ1-2; 11 bases are a match to TRBD1. The CDR3 covers 16 residues. Trimming at V came to 4 bases and at J to 4 bases, leaving 8 bases not matched to a gene. The germline CDR1 and CDR2 sequences are SGHNT and YENEEA. The CDR3 loop is CASSSAGTGGIYGYTF. The CDR3 DNA reads TGTGCCAGCAGCTCAGCCGGGACAGGGGGTATCTATGGCTACACCTTC.

This clone was detected once. This chain connects TRBV7-9 to TRBJ1-3, with 10 bases aligning to TRBD1. Germline V lookup: CDR1 SEHNR, CDR2 FQNEAQ (reference sequence). The V gene end was trimmed by 5 bases and the J gene end by 0 bases; junction bases not matched to a gene: 4. The CDR3 is 16 amino acids. Here the CDR3 reads CASSGTGALSGNTIYF. The CDR3, as DNA: TGTGCCAGCAGCGGGACAGGGGCGCTCTCTGGAAACACCATATATTTT. Variable domain in full (rest from reference TRBV7-9 and TRBJ1-3): DTGVSQNPRHKITKRGQNVTFRCDPISEHNRLYWYRQTLGQGPEFLTYFQNEAQLEKSRLLSDRFSAERPKGSFSTLEIQRTEQGDSAMYLCASSGTGALSGNTIYFGEGSWLTVV.

The count of this clone is one. The CDR3 region is CASSQDSSNQPQHF. DNA for the CDR3: TGTGCCAGTAGTCAGGACAGTAGCAATCAGCCCCAGCATTTT. The rearrangement joins TRBV19 to TRBJ1-5, with TRBD1 as a possible D gene (6 bases). The CDR3 consists of 14 residues. Germline V gives CDR1 LNHDA, CDR2 SQIVND (reference sequence). V was shortened by 5 bases and J by 0 bases, with 8 bases between the two germline ends.

The chain has TRBV9 and TRBJ2-2; 12 bases agree with TRBD2. This CDR3 spans 17 amino acids. V gave up 4 bases and J gave up 4 bases; unmatched junction bases: 8. Germline lookup yields CDR1 SGDLS and CDR2 YYNGEE. The CDR3 sequence is CASSTLAGGLGTGELFF. The CDR3 DNA is TGTGCCAGCAGCACACTAGCGGGGGGTCTCGGCACCGGGGAGCTGTTTTTT. Full variable domain (outside the CDR3, taken from reference TRBV9 and TRBJ2-2): DSGVTQTPKHLITATGQRVTLRCSPRSGDLSVYWYQQSLDQGLQFLIQYYNGEERAKGNILERFSAQQFPDLHSELNLSSLELGDSALYFCASSTLAGGLGTGELFFGEGSRLTVL.

In this sample, this clone turned up once. This chain links TRBV28 with TRBJ1-5; 8 nucleotides match TRBD1. Germline loops: CDR1 MDHEN, CDR2 SYDVKM. CDR3 length: 15 amino acids. J gave up 5 bases and V 2 bases, and 5 bases lay outside the gene matches. CDR3 sequence reads: CASSLDRGGDQPQHF. The DNA of the CDR3 is TGTGCCAGCAGTTTAGACAGGGGTGGTGATCAGCCCCAGCATTTT.

The CDR3 coding sequence is TGTGCCAGCAGCTCCCAAAGGGGCCCTGGGGCCAACGTCCTGACTTTC. This translates into CASSSQRGPGANVLTF. This sequence joins TRBV11-1 and TRBJ2-6; possible D gene TRBD1, 5 bases. Germline loops: CDR1 SGHAT, CDR2 FQDESV (reference sequence). The CDR3 spans 16 residues. Trimming stripped 4 bases from V and 2 bases from J, with 12 bases between. Drawing the rest from reference TRBV11-1 and TRBJ2-6, the complete variable domain is EAEVAQSPRYKITEKSQAVAFWCDPISGHATLYWYRQILGQGPELLVQFQDESVVDDSQLPKDRFSAERLKGVDSTLKIQPAELGDSAMYLCASSSQRGPGANVLTFGAGSRLTVL.

The chain recombines TRBV30 with TRBJ1-5; D may be TRBD1 (6 bases). V was trimmed by 2 bases and J by 1 base, leaving 9 bases between them. The CDR3 is 14 amino acids. Germline-derived CDR1 and CDR2 are GTSNPN and SVGIG (reference sequence). CDR3 amino acids: CAWSSGQSNQPQHF. CDR3 sequence (DNA): TGTGCCTGGAGTTCCGGACAGAGCAATCAGCCCCAGCATTTT.

The rearrangement joins TRBV5-4 to TRBJ1-1, with TRBD1 matching 10 bases. The germline CDR1 and CDR2 sequences are SGHNT and YYREEE (reference sequence). The CDR3 is 18 amino acids. The V and J ends lost 4 bases and 3 bases, in that order; junction bases with no gene match: 15. The CDR3 nucleotides read TGTGCCAGCAGCACAATGACAGGGGGCGCTTTTTTGCACACTGAAGCTTTCTTT. This translates into CASSTMTGGAFLHTEAFF.

This sequence joins TRBV19 and TRBJ2-7; D remains unclear. This CDR3 comprises 14 residues. Germline-derived CDR1 and CDR2 are LNHDA and SQIVND (reference sequence). V lost 3 bases to trimming and J lost 2 bases, with 11 bases between them. CDR3 sequence reads: CASSMSQVAYEQYF. The CDR3, as DNA: TGTGCCAGTAGTATGTCTCAGGTAGCCTACGAGCAGTACTTC.

This chain connects TRBV14 to TRBJ2-1, with D possibly being TRBD2 (5 bases). The CDR3 has 14 amino acids. Germline CDR1 and CDR2: SGHDN and FVKESK. Trimming left V 0 bases short and J 9 bases short, with 12 bases between. The CDR3, as DNA: TGTGCCAGCAGCCAAGATCTCCTAGCCAGTGAGCAGTTCTTC. This encodes CASSQDLLASEQFF.

A single count supports this clone. This chain uses TRBV19 with TRBJ1-1, with 7 bases aligning to TRBD1. Trimming at V came to 4 bases and at J to 0 bases, leaving 5 bases not matched to a gene. The CDR3 sequence is 15 residues long. Germline assignment: CDR1 LNHDA and CDR2 SQIVND (reference sequence). In DNA form, the CDR3 reads TGTGCCAGTAGTACGGGGGGGACAGTGAACACTGAAGCTTTCTTT. This encodes CASSTGGTVNTEAFF. The variable domain in full, completed from reference TRBV19 and TRBJ1-1, reads DGGITQSPKYLFRKEGQNVTLSCEQNLNHDAMYWYRQDPGQGLRLIYYSQIVNDFQKGDIAEGYSVSREKKESFPLTVTSAQKNPTAFYLCASSTGGTVNTEAFFGQGTRLTVV.

The chain links TRBV6-5 to TRBJ2-2, with 7 bases identical to TRBD2. Per germline, CDR1 MNHEY and CDR2 SVGAGI. The CDR3 is 14 residues long. V lost 3 bases to trimming and J lost 6 bases; unmatched junction nucleotides: 4. CDR3 bases: TGTGCCAGCAGTTATATCGGGGGGTCCGGGGAGCTGTTTTTT. As protein: CASSYIGGSGELFF.